This is a list of T cell receptor beta chains from one sample in a study of blood T cell repertoires in COVID-19. Data came from immunoSEQ multiplex PCR; TCRdb stores just in-frame clones and leaves some out. The sample carries some 200,000 clones, 75% to 85% recorded once. Input material: PBMCs or T cells enriched from blood (not recorded which). Receptors originate from a man aged 35 to 55 who had recovered from COVID-19. Both conserved end residues are part of each CDR3. A D gene is named only where the DNA matches it firmly. Rows give clone size only sometimes, using once, few, many, or a class for an expanded clone.

D gene,clone size,V gene,CDR3 protein
TRBD2,.,TRBV9,CASSSLAGGNTGELFF
.,.,TRBV28,CASSLTAQFNYGYTF
TRBD1,.,TRBV11-2,CASSFGQDYYGYTF
TRBD1,few,TRBV7-3,CASSAPGQGYNSPLHF
TRBD2,.,TRBV11-3,CASSLTSGMNEQFF
.,.,TRBV9,CASSVERDSGNTIYF
TRBD1,once,TRBV2,CASRMTGSSSPLHF
.,.,TRBV27,CASSFQLNYGYTF
.,.,TRBV19,CASSRQGNQPQHF
.,.,TRBV28,CASSSLDSLNTEAFF
.,once,TRBV4-3,CASSQATLSYNEQFF
.,.,TRBV2,CASSITVSGNTIYF
TRBD1,few,TRBV5-1,CASSPRQGRVTGELFF
.,.,TRBV27,CASSSHRGPLPFSGNTIYF
.,.,TRBV6-5,CASSSGTNEQFF
.,.,TRBV4-3,CASSQEAGLNQPQHF
TRBD2,.,TRBV7-9,CASSLSWREAYNEQFF
TRBD2,once,TRBV11-2,CASSLAGEGLETQYF
.,few,TRBV7-2,CASSPQGFSGNTIYF
.,.,TRBV3-1/TRBV3-2,CASSQDWGGYSPLHF
.,.,TRBV7-9,CSVGGSNNQPQHF
TRBD2,.,TRBV7-2,CASSSSSGSISYNEQFF
.,.,TRBV7-2,CASSPVSESSYEQYF
.,few,TRBV5-1,CASSLTALVEELFF